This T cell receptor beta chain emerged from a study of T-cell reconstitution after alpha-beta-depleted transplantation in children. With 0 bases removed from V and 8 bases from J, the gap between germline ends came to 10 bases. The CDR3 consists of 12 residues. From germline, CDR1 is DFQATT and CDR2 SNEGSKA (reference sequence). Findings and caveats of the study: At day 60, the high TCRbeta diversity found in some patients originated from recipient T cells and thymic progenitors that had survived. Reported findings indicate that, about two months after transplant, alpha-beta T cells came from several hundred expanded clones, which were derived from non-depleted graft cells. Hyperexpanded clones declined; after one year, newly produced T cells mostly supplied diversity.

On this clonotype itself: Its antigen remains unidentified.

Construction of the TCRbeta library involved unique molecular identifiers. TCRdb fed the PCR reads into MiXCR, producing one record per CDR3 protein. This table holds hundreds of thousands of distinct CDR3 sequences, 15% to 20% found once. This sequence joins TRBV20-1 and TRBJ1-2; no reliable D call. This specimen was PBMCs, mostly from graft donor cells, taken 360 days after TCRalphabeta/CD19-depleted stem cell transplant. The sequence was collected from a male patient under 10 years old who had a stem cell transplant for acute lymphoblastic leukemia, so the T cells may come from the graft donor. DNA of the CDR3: TGCAGTGCTAGAGATGGACTAGGGGGCTACACCTTC. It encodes CSARDGLGGYTF.